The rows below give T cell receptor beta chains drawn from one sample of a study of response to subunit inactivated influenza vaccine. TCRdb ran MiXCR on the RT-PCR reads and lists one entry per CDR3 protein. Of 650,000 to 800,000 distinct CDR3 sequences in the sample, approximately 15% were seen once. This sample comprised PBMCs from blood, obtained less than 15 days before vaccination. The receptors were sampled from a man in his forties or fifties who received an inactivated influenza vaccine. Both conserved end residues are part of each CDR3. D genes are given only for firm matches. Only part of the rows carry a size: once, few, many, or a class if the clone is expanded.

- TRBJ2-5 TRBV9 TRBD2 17 TGTGCCAGCAGCGTTGGACTAGCGGGAGGTGTGGGAGAGACCCAGTACTTC CASSVGLAGGVGETQYF
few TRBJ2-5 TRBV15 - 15 TGTGCCACCAGCAACATGCTGGGGACCCAAGAGACCCAGTACTTC CATSNMLGTQETQYF
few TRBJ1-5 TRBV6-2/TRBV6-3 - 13 TGTGCCAGCAGGGATAGTACCAATCAGCCCCAGCATTTT CASRDSTNQPQHF
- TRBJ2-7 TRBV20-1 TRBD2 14 TGCAGTGCCACCGAAAGCGGGAGCGGTGGCGAGCAGTACTTC CSATESGSGGEQYF
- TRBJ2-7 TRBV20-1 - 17 TGCAGTGCTAGAGATGCTAGTCGGGCAGCCGTGTCCTACGAGCAGTACTTC CSARDASRAAVSYEQYF
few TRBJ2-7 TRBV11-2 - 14 TGTGCCAGCAGCATCACGACTGGATCCTACGAGCAGTACTTC CASSITTGSYEQYF
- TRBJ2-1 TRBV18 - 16 TGTGCCAGCTCACCACCAGACGGGAGCTCCTACAATGAGCAGTTCTTC CASSPPDGSSYNEQFF
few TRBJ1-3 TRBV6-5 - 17 TGTGCCAGCAGTTACTCGATCGAGGCAGGGCCTGGAAACACCATATATTTT CASSYSIEAGPGNTIYF
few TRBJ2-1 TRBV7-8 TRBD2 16 TGTGCCAGCAGCCCCGTAGCGGGGAGCTCCTACAATGAGCAGTTCTTC CASSPVAGSSYNEQFF
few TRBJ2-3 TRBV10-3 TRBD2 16 TGTGCCATCAGTGATTGGAGCGGGAGGGCCCCAGATACGCAGTATTTT CAISDWSGRAPDTQYF
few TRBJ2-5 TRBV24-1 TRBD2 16 TGTGCCACCAGTGATGGGACTAGCGGAGCCGGAGAGACCCAGTACTTC CATSDGTSGAGETQYF
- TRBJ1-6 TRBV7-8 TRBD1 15 TGTGCCAGCAGTACTGGGACAGACTATAATTCACCCCTCCACTTT CASSTGTDYNSPLHF
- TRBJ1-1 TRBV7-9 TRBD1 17 TGTGCCAGCAGCAAACAGGGGGCGAGGGATCTGAACACTGAAGCTTTCTTT CASSKQGARDLNTEAFF
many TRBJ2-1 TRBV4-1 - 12 TGCGCCAGCAGTCTAGGTGAGGGGCAGCAGTTCTTC CASSLGEGQQFF
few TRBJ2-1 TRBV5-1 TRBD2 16 TGCGCCAGCAGCGTGGGGGCGGGAGGCCCCTACAATGAGCAGTTCTTC CASSVGAGGPYNEQFF
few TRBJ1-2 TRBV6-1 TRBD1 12 TGTGCCAGCAGCTTCGACAGGGGTGGCTACACCTTC CASSFDRGGYTF
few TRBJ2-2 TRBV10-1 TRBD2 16 TGCGCCAGCAGTCCTGGACTAGCGGGGGCCAGTGGGGAGCTGTTTTTT CASSPGLAGASGELFF
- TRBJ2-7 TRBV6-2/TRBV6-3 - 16 TGTGCCAGCAGTTACTCTATCAACCGGACGGTCTACGAGCAGTACTTC CASSYSINRTVYEQYF
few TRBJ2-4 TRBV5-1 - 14 TGCGCCAGCAGCCCGTGGGGATCCGAAAACATTCAGTACTTC CASSPWGSENIQYF
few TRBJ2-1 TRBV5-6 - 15 TGTGCCAGCAGCTTGTTGGGAGCCTCGGACAATGAGCAGTTCTTC CASSLLGASDNEQFF
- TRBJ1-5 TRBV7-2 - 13 TGTGCCAGCAGCCTCTCTGGGACTCAGCCCCAGCATTTT CASSLSGTQPQHF
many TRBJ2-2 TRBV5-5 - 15 TGTGCCAGCAGCCTCACAGACAGTTACACCGGGGAGCTGTTTTTT CASSLTDSYTGELFF
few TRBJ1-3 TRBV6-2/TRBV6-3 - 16 TGTGCCAGCAGTTACGGAGCAGGCCGGCTCGGAAACACCATATATTTT CASSYGAGRLGNTIYF
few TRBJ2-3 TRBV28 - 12 TGTGCCAGCAGTTCTCCCCCTAATACGCAGTATTTT CASSSPPNTQYF
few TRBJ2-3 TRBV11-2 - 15 TGTGCCAGCAGCGCTAGCCGAGCACTCACAGATACGCAGTATTTT CASSASRALTDTQYF
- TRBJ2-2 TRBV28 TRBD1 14 TGTGCCAGCAGCTTCAGGGGGCGCACCGGGGAGCTGTTTTTT CASSFRGRTGELFF
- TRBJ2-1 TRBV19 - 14 TGTGCCAGTAGTATCGGGGAGGGCAGGGGTGAGCAGTTCTTC CASSIGEGRGEQFF
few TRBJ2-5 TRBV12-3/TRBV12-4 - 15 TGTGCCAGCAGGTTGTCGTGGGGAGGCCAAGAGACCCAGTACTTC CASRLSWGGQETQYF
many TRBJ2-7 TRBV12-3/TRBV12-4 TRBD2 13 TGTGCCAGCAGCTCCGGGACTAGTCTCGAGCAGTACTTC CASSSGTSLEQYF
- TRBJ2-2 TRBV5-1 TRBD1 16 TGCGCCAGCAGCATCTTAGGACAGGGGGATACCGGGGAGCTGTTTTTT CASSILGQGDTGELFF
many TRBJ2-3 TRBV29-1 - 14 TGCAGCGTTGACCCCAGGGAGAGCACAGATACGCAGTATTTT CSVDPRESTDTQYF
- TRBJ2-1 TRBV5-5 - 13 TGTGCCAGCAGCTTGCCAAATTACAATGAGCAGTTCTTC CASSLPNYNEQFF
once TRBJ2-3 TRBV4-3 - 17 TGCGCCAGCAGCTCACATTTGGGGGGCAGGGGCACAGATACGCAGTATTTT CASSSHLGGRGTDTQYF
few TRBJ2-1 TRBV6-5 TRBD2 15 TGTGCCAGCAGTTACTCGGCTAGCGGGGGTGGTGAGCAGTTCTTC CASSYSASGGGEQFF
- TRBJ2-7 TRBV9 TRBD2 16 TGTGCCAGCAGCCCGGGACTAGCGGGACGTACCTACGAGCAGTACTTC CASSPGLAGRTYEQYF
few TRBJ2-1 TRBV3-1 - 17 TGTGCCAGCAGCCAAGATCGCGAGCGGAGCTCCTACAATGAGCAGTTCTTC CASSQDRERSSYNEQFF
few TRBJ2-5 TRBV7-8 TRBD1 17 TGTGCCAGCAGCTTAGCGCTTGGGACAGGGTCCCAAGAGACCCAGTACTTC CASSLALGTGSQETQYF
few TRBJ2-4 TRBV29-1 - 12 TGCAGCGTTTCCGTGGGGAAAAACATTCAGTACTTC CSVSVGKNIQYF
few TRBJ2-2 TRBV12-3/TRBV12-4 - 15 TGTGCCAGCAGTTTAACGGGGGCGACCGCCGGGGAGCTGTTTTTT CASSLTGATAGELFF
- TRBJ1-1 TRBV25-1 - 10 TGTGCCAGCAGTGAAAGGTCGTCTTTCTTT CASSERSSFF
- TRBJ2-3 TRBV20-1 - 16 TGCAGTGCTAGAGATGACAATCGTGCTAGCACAGATACGCAGTATTTT CSARDDNRASTDTQYF
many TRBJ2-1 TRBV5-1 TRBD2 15 TGCGCCAGCAGCTTGGGCGGGGGGGACTACAATGAGCAGTTCTTC CASSLGGGDYNEQFF
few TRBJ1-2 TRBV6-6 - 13 TGTGCCAGCGCGCCAGTACAGGCGAATGGCTACACCTTC CASAPVQANGYTF
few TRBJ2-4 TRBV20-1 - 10 TGCAGTGCCGTAGCAAACATTCAGTACTTC CSAVANIQYF
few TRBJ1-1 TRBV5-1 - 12 TGCGCCAGCAGCCAACCGGGGGGTGAAGCTTTCTTT CASSQPGGEAFF
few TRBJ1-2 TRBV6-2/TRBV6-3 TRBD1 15 TGTGCCAGCAGTGACTCCACACAGGGGGCGCGTGGCTACACCTTC CASSDSTQGARGYTF
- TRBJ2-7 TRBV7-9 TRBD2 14 TGTGCCAGTCGGAGCGGGGGGGCCTCCTACGAGCAGTACTTC CASRSGGASYEQYF
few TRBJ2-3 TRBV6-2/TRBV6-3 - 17 TGTGCCAGCAGTTACTCATCGATTTCGGGGGCCGGAGATACGCAGTATTTT CASSYSSISGAGDTQYF
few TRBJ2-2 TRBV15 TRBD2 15 TGTGCCACCAGCAGAGATCTGGGGAGGGAAAGGAAGGTGTTTTTT CATSRDLGRERKVFF